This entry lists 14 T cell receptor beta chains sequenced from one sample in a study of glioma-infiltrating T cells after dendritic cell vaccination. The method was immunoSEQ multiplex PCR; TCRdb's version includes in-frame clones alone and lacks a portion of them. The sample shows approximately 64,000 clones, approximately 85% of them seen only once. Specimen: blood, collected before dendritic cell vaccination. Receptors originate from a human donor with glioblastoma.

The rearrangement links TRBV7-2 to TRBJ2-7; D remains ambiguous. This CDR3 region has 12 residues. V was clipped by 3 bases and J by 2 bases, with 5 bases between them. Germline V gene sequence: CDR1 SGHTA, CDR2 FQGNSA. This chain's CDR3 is CASSFFTYEQYF. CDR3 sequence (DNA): TGTGCCAGCAGCTTTTTCACCTACGAGCAGTACTTC.

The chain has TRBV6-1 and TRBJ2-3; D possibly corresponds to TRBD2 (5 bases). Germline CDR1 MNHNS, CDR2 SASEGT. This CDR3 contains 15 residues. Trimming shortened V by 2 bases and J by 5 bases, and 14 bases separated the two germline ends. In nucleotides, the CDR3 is TGTGCCAGCAGTGAAACCGAGGACTCGCGAGATACGCAGTATTTT. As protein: CASSETEDSRDTQYF.

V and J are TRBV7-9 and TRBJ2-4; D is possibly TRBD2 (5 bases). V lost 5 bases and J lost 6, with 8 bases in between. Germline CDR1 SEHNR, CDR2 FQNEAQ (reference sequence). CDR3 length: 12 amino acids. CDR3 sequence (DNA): TGTGCCAGCAGCCACACTAGAAACATTCAGTACTTC. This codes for CASSHTRNIQYF.

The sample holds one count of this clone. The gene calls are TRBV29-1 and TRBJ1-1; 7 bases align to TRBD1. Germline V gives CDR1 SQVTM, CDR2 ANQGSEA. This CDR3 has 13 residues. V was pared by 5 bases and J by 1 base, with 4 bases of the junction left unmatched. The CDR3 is CSVYRGPNTEAFF. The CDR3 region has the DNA TGCAGCGTTTACAGGGGTCCGAACACTGAAGCTTTCTTT.

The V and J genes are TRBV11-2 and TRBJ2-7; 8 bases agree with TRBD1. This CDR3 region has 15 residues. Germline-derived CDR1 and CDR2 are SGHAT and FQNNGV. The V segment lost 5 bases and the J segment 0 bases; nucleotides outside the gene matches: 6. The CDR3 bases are TGTGCCAGCAGCCCGGACAGGGTTAGCTCCTACGAGCAGTACTTC. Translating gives CASSPDRVSSYEQYF.

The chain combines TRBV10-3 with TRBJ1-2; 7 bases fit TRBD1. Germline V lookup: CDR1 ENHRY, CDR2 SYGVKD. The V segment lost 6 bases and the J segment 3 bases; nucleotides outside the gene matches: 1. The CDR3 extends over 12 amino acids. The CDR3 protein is CAIRGQHYGYTF. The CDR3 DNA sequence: TGTGCCATCAGGGGACAGCACTATGGCTACACCTTC.

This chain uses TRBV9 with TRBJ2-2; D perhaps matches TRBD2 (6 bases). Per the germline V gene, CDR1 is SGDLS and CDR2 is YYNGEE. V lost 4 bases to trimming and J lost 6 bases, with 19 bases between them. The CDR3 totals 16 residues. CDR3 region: CASSPSGEVTSGELFF. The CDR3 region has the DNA TGTGCCAGCAGCCCCTCGGGGGAGGTAACGTCCGGGGAGCTGTTTTTT.

The CDR3 sequence is CASAMRGGGYTDTQYF. The CDR3, as DNA: TGTGCCAGCGCTATGCGGGGCGGGGGGTACACAGATACGCAGTATTTT. The chain joins TRBV13 to TRBJ2-3, with 8 nucleotides matching TRBD2. Germline CDR1 is PRHDT and CDR2 is FYEKMQ (reference sequence). This CDR3 has 16 amino acids. J gave up 2 bases and V 8 bases, and 12 bases lay outside the gene matches. The whole variable domain, remainder taken from reference TRBV13 and TRBJ2-3, is AAGVIQSPRHLIKEKRETATLKCYPIPRHDTVYWYQQGPGQDPQFLISFYEKMQSDKGSIPDRFSAQQFSDYHSELNMSSLELGDSALYFCASAMRGGGYTDTQYFGPGTRLTVL.

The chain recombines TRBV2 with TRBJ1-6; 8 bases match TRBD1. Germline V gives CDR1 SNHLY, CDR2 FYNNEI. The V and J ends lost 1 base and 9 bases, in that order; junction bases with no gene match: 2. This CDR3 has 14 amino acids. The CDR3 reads CASSEETGVSPLHF. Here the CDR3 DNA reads TGTGCCAGCAGTGAAGAGACAGGGGTTTCACCCCTCCACTTT.

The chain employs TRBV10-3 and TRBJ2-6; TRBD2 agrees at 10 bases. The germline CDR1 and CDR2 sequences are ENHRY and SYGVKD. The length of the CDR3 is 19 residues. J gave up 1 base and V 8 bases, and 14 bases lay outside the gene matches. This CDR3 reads CAIPHGLAGVESGANVLTF. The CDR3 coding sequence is TGTGCCATCCCACACGGGCTAGCGGGGGTCGAGTCTGGGGCCAACGTCCTGACTTTC.

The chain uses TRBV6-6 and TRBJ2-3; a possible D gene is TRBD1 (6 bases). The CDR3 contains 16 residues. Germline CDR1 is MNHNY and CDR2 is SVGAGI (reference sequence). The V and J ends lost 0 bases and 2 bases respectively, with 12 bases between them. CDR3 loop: CASSYSEDSFTDTQYF. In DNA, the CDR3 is TGTGCCAGCAGTTACTCGGAGGACAGTTTCACAGATACGCAGTATTTT.

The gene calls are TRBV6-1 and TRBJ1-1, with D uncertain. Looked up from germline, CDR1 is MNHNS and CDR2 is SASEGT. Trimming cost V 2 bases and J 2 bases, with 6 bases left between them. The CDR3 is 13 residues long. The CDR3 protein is CASSETSNTEAFF. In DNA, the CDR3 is TGTGCCAGCAGTGAAACATCTAACACTGAAGCTTTCTTT.

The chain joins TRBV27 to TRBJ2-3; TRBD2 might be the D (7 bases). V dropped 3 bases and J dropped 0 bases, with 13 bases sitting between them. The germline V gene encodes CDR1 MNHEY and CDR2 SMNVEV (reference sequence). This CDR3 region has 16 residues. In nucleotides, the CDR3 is TGTGCCAGCAGTTTGGGGCGGGGGCCAAGCACAGATACGCAGTATTTT. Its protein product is CASSLGRGPSTDTQYF.

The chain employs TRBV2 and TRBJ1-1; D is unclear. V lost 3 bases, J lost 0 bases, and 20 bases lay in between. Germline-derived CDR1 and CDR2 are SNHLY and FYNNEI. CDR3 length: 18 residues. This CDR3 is CASSEVRRLRRLNTEAFF. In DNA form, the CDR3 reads TGTGCCAGCAGTGAGGTCCGTAGACTCCGAAGGCTGAACACTGAAGCTTTCTTT.